This T cell receptor (beta chain) was sequenced for a study of blood T cell repertoires in COVID-19. This table comes from immunoSEQ multiplex PCR, and its TCRdb copy is limited to in-frame clones, with some not included. The sample records fewer than 250,000 clones, roughly 80% being singletons. Trimming cost V 0 bases and J 5 bases, with 19 bases left between them. The germline CDR1 and CDR2 sequences are SGHDN and FVKESK. CDR3 length equals 17 residues. The receptor was isolated from a woman in her thirties or forties who had been exposed to COVID-19. Sequencing used PBMCs or T cells enriched from blood (not recorded which). This chain connects TRBV14 to TRBJ1-1; unclear D gene. The CDR3 spells CASSQDTFSATRTEAFF. The CDR3 bases are TGTGCCAGCAGCCAAGATACGTTTTCAGCTACTAGGACTGAAGCTTTCTTT. The variable domain in full, with the rest retrieved from reference TRBV14 and TRBJ1-1, is EAGVTQFPSHSVIEKGQTVTLRCDPISGHDNLYWYRRVMGKEIKFLLHFVKESKQDESGMPNNRFLAERTGGTYSTLKVQPAELEDSGVYFCASSQDTFSATRTEAFFGQGTRLTVV.